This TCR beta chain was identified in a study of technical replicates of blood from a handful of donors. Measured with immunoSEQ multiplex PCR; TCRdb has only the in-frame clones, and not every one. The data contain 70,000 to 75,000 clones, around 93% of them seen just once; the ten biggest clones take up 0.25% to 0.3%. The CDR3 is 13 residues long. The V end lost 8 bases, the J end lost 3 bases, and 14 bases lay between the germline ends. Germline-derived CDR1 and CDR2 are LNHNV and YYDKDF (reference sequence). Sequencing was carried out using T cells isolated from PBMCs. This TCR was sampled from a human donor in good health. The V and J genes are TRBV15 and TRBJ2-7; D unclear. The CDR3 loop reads CATRDSVNYEQYF. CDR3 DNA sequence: TGTGCCACCCGCGACTCGGTCAACTACGAGCAGTACTTC. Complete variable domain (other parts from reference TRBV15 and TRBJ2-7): DAMVIQNPRYQVTQFGKPVTLSCSQTLNHNVMYWYQQKSSQAPKLLFHYYDKDFNNEADTPDNFQSRRPNTSFCFLDIRSPGLGDTAMYLCATRDSVNYEQYFGPGTRLTVT.